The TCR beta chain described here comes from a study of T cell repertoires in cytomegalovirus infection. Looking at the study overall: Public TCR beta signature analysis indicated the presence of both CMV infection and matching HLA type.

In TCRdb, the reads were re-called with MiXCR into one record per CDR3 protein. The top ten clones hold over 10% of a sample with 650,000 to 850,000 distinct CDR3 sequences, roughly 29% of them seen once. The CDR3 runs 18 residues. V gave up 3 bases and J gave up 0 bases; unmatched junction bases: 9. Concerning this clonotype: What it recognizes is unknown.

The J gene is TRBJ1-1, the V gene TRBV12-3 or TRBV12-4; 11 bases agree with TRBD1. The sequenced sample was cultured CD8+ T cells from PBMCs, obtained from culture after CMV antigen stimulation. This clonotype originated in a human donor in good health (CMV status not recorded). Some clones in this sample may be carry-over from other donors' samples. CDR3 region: CASSFSGTGGLMNTEAFF. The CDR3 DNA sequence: TGTGCCAGCAGTTTTAGTGGGACAGGGGGGCTCATGAACACTGAAGCTTTCTTT.